A single sample gave rise to the 19 T cell receptor beta chains below, sequenced in a study of CXCR3-negative and CXCR3-positive naive CD8 T cells. It was by 5' RACE with UMI labels that the TRB cDNA libraries were prepared. With the 5' RACE reads reprocessed, TCRdb shows one record per CDR3 protein and no DNA. The data show 65,000 to 95,000 distinct CDR3 sequences, and the top ten clones hold roughly 1.6%. The sequenced sample consisted of naive CXCR3- CD8+ T cells from blood. The subset denotes: CD45RO-CCR7+CD27+CD95- naive CD8+ T cells lacking CXCR3 (TNR3-). Source of these receptors: a human donor in good health. Some clones in this sample may be carry-over from other donors' samples.

The chain has TRBV20-1 and TRBJ2-3; the TCRdb D gene call, TRBD2, has no DNA to confirm it. The germline gives CDR1 DFQATT, CDR2 SNEGSKA (reference sequence). This CDR3 contains 15 residues. CDR3 sequence: CSARSSGGRTDTQYF.

CDR3 in amino acids: CASSPGEVRNIQYF. This sequence joins TRBV7-9 and TRBJ2-4; absent DNA, TCRdb's TRBD1 call cannot be checked. This CDR3 spans 14 amino acids. CDR1 is SEHNR, CDR2 FQNEAQ, per germline (reference sequence).

The chain carries TRBV7-9 and TRBJ2-7; TCRdb calls TRBD1, which cannot be checked without DNA. From germline, CDR1 is SEHNR and CDR2 FQNEAQ (reference sequence). The CDR3 has 11 amino acids. CDR3 protein: CATEGGHEQYF. Drawing the rest from reference TRBV7-9 and TRBJ2-7, the complete variable domain is DTGVSQNPRHKITKRGQNVTFRCDPISEHNRLYWYRQTLGQGPEFLTYFQNEAQLEKSRLLSDRFSAERPKGSFSTLEIQRTEQGDSAMYLCATEGGHEQYFGPGTRLTVT.

The genes are TRBV6-5 and TRBJ2-5. This CDR3 comprises 13 residues. CDR1 is MNHEY and CDR2 is SVGAGI in the germline V gene. The CDR3 reads CASSYYGKETQYF.

The CDR3 loop is CASSPRGGDRGDPGTEAFF. The chain links TRBV4-1 to TRBJ1-1; the D gene TCRdb calls, TRBD1, cannot be checked with no DNA. Germline lookup yields CDR1 MGHRA and CDR2 YSYEKL. The CDR3 loop spans 19 amino acids.

The rearrangement links TRBV7-3 to TRBJ2-1; TCRdb returns TRBD1, unconfirmable since there is no DNA. Looked up from germline, CDR1 is SGHTA and CDR2 is FQGTGA. CDR3 size: 15 residues. CDR3 loop: CASSTTGAGYNEQFF.

The chain is built from TRBV28 and TRBJ2-1; no DNA is available, so the TRBD1 call from TCRdb remains unchecked. The CDR3 has 14 amino acids. Germline lookup yields CDR1 MDHEN and CDR2 SYDVKM. The CDR3 spells CASRPGQTHNEQFF.

The chain couples TRBV10-3 to TRBJ2-3; the TCRdb call, TRBD1, lacks DNA for checking. Germline assignment: CDR1 ENHRY and CDR2 SYGVKD. CDR3 length: 13 residues. The chain's CDR3 is CAISRGGQDTQYF.

V and J are TRBV15 and TRBJ2-1; TCRdb gives TRBD1 as the D gene, but with no DNA this cannot be confirmed. This CDR3 is 16 amino acids long. Germline V gene lookup returns CDR1 LNHNV and CDR2 YYDKDF (reference sequence). The CDR3 spells CATSRDHGRGMGEQFF.

The rearrangement uses TRBV4-3 and TRBJ1-2; TCRdb gives TRBD1 as the D gene, but with no DNA this cannot be confirmed. The CDR3 runs to 14 residues. Germline values: CDR1 LGHNA, CDR2 YSLEER. CDR3 region: CASSQSGTPYGYTF.

The chain combines TRBV4-3 with TRBJ1-2. Germline CDR1 is LGHNA and CDR2 is YSLEER. This CDR3 has 15 residues. The CDR3 loop is CASSQSHGVNYGYTF.

The chain combines TRBV7-3 with TRBJ2-5; TCRdb indicates TRBD1, and absent DNA this call remains unverified. The CDR3 runs to 14 residues. Germline CDR1 SGHTA, CDR2 FQGTGA. The CDR3 reads CASSEQGRGETQYF.

This chain uses TRBV11-2 with TRBJ1-2. In germline, CDR1 is SGHAT, CDR2 FQNNGV. This CDR3 spans 16 amino acids. The CDR3: CASSLGASGINYGYTF.

The gene calls are TRBV7-2 and TRBJ2-7. CDR3 size: 13 residues. From germline, CDR1 is SGHTA and CDR2 FQGNSA. CDR3 sequence reads: CASSLGVPYEQYF.

The V call is TRBV28, the J call TRBJ2-1; TCRdb lists TRBD1, though no DNA is available to test this call. This CDR3 spans 12 amino acids. Germline values: CDR1 MDHEN, CDR2 SYDVKM. The CDR3: CASSLDRHEQFF.

The chain carries TRBV6-6 and TRBJ2-5. Germline lookup yields CDR1 MNHNY and CDR2 SVGAGI (reference sequence). The CDR3 is made up of 14 amino acids. The chain's CDR3 is CASSYGENQETQYF.

The rearrangement joins TRBV4-2 to TRBJ2-3. This CDR3 is built from 13 residues. CDR1 is LGHNA, CDR2 YNFKEQ, per germline. Here the CDR3 reads CASSQDGEDTQYF.

The chain couples TRBV27 to TRBJ1-5; no DNA is available, so the TRBD1 call from TCRdb remains unchecked. Looked up from germline, CDR1 is MNHEY and CDR2 is SMNVEV (reference sequence). The CDR3 consists of 15 residues. CDR3 region: CASSFLPGSNQPQHF.

The chain joins TRBV5-1 to TRBJ2-1. Germline CDR1 SGHRS, CDR2 YFSETQ. There are 14 residues in the CDR3. The CDR3 sequence: CASSLGHSQETQYF. The variable domain in full, with the rest retrieved from reference TRBV5-1 and TRBJ2-1, is KAGVTQTPRYLIKTRGQQVTLSCSPISGHRSVSWYQQTPGQGLQFLFEYFSETQRNKGNFPGRFSGRQFSNSRSEMNVSTLELGDSALYLCASSLGHSQETQYFGPGTRLTVL.